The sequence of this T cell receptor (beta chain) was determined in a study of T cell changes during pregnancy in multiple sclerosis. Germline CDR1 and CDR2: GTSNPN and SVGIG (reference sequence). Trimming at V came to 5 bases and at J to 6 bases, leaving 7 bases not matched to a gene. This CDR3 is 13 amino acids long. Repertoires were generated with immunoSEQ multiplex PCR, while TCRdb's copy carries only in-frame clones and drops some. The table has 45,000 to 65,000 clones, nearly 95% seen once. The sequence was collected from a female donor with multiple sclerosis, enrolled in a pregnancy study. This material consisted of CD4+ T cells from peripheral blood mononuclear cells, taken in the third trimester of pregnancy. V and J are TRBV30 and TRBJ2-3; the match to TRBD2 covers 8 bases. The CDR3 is CAWSGGPGDTQYF. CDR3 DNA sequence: TGTGCCTGGTCGGGGGGGCCAGGGGATACGCAGTATTTT.